What follows are 21 T cell receptor beta chains derived from one specimen sequenced in a study of CD8 T cells in ankylosing spondylitis. Study-wide findings and caveats: Characteristic of ankylosing spondylitis blood, it appeared, was a TCR beta motif comprising fewer than 10 highly homologous variants.

TCRdb called the 5' RACE reads again in MiXCR, with one record for every CDR3 protein. The profile covers roughly 440,000 distinct CDR3 sequences, with roughly a sixth appearing a single time and 0.85% to 1.3% taken by the ten largest. These receptors have no identified antigens. The specimen was blood, either unsorted or a sorted T cell fraction (not recorded which). All receptors come from a male donor with ankylosing spondylitis.

This clonotype was recorded a few times. The V gene is TRBV20-1, the J gene TRBJ2-7; 15 bases are shared with TRBD2. With 6 bases clipped from V and 1 base from J, the junction kept 4 bases outside the gene matches. This CDR3 contains 15 residues. Per the germline V gene, CDR1 is DFQATT and CDR2 is SNEGSKA (reference sequence). The CDR3 spells CSAPGTSGRSYEQYF. CDR3 DNA: TGCAGTGCCCCTGGGACTAGCGGGAGGTCCTACGAGCAGTACTTC.

This clonotype was counted only a few times. The chain carries TRBV6-2 or TRBV6-3 and TRBJ1-6; 7 bases match TRBD1. The CDR3 length is 20 residues. With 0 bases clipped from V and 0 bases from J, the junction kept 11 bases outside the gene matches. Germline V lookup: CDR1 MNHEY, CDR2 SVGEGT. The CDR3 protein is CASSYSSGEGASSYNSPLHF. As DNA, the CDR3 is TGTGCCAGCAGTTACTCCTCCGGGGAGGGGGCTAGCTCCTATAATTCACCCCTCCACTTT.

The table lists this clonotype with many counts. The chain uses TRBV4-1 and TRBJ2-7; 9 bases match TRBD2. The CDR3 runs 15 residues. V shed 0 bases and J 5 bases; nucleotides not matched to a gene: 5. Germline V gene lookup returns CDR1 MGHRA and CDR2 YSYEKL. The CDR3 region has the DNA TGCGCCAGCAGCCAAGATGGGACTAGCCTGGACGAGCAGTACTTC. This encodes CASSQDGTSLDEQYF.

In this sample, this clonotype turned up many times. The chain employs TRBV4-3 and TRBJ2-2; possible D gene TRBD1, 5 bases. Germline CDR1 LGHNA, CDR2 YSLEER. Between the trimmed V and J ends, which lost 2 bases and 5 bases, there was a span of 21 bases. The CDR3 spans 18 residues. CDR3 residues: CASSQTRSSTDLTGELFF. The CDR3 DNA follows: TGCGCCAGCAGCCAAACCCGTTCGTCGACAGACCTTACCGGGGAGCTGTTTTTT.

This chain uses TRBV19 with TRBJ2-7; 9 bases are a match to TRBD1. The J segment lost 7 bases and the V segment lost 7 bases, leaving 11 bases of the junction unmatched. The CDR3 consists of 14 residues. Germline CDR1 reads LNHDA; CDR2 reads SQIVND (reference sequence). The CDR3 nucleotides are TGTGCCAGTAAGTCGGGGACAGGGTCGAGGGAGCAGTACTTC. Translation: CASKSGTGSREQYF.

The chain carries TRBV5-1 and TRBJ2-3; D might be TRBD2 (6 bases). The V end lost 3 bases, the J end lost 2 bases, and 10 bases lay between the germline ends. Germline-derived CDR1 and CDR2 are SGHRS and YFSETQ. The CDR3 runs 14 residues. The CDR3 loop is CASSSGLHTDTQYF. CDR3 DNA: TGCGCCAGCAGCTCGGGACTTCACACAGATACGCAGTATTTT.

This clonotype has ten or more counts. This rearrangement joins TRBV7-9 to TRBJ1-1; no clear D. V was cut by 4 bases and J by 4 bases, with 10 bases left in between. The CDR3 sequence is 13 residues long. Looked up from germline, CDR1 is SEHNR and CDR2 is FQNEAQ (reference sequence). CDR3 sequence reads: CASSSKISTEAFF. CDR3 DNA sequence: TGTGCCAGCAGCTCCAAGATCAGCACTGAAGCTTTCTTT.

V usage is TRBV3-1 and J usage is TRBJ2-7, with 7 bases that match TRBD2. Germline assignment: CDR1 LGHDT and CDR2 YNNKEL (reference sequence). This CDR3 is 15 amino acids long. Losses at the gene ends were 0 bases for V and 4 bases for J; bases not matched to a gene: 6. The CDR3 region is CASSQDWASGYEQYF. The DNA of the CDR3 is TGTGCCAGCAGCCAAGATTGGGCTAGCGGTTACGAGCAGTACTTC.

This clonotype was seen repeatedly, ten times or more. The V and J genes are TRBV4-1 and TRBJ1-5; perhaps TRBD1 as D (6 bases). V was cut by 1 base and J by 1 base, with 8 bases left in between. CDR1 is MGHRA, CDR2 YSYEKL, per germline. The CDR3 sequence is 15 residues long. CDR3 loop: CASSQGTGSNQPQHF. The CDR3 nucleotides read TGCGCCAGCAGCCAAGGTACAGGGAGCAATCAGCCCCAGCATTTT.

The V and J genes are TRBV3-1 and TRBJ1-3; D not certain. Germline V CDR1 and CDR2: LGHDT, YNNKEL (reference sequence). The CDR3 contains 15 residues. Trimming pared 3 bases from V and 0 bases from J, leaving 9 bases between. Written as DNA, the CDR3 is TGTGCCAGCAGCCAGGCACCCACCTCTGGAAACACCATATATTTT. Encoded protein: CASSQAPTSGNTIYF.

This clonotype has a count of ten or more. This chain joins TRBV2 and TRBJ1-2, with D unclear. The V end was cut by 7 bases, the J end by 5 bases, with 11 bases between. Germline V gives CDR1 SNHLY, CDR2 FYNNEI. The CDR3 spans 12 residues. The CDR3 reads CASTRSSYGYTF. The CDR3 DNA reads as TGTGCCAGCACTAGGAGTTCGTATGGCTACACCTTC.

This clonotype was found a few times. The V gene is TRBV21-1, the J gene TRBJ1-2; the table gives TRBD1 as D, unverified against the DNA. TRBV21-1 represents a pseudogene. The CDR3 is 13 amino acids. The CDR3 here is CASSKGGGRSYTF. In DNA form, the CDR3 reads TGTGCCAGCAGCAAAGGGGGGGGCCGGAGCTACACCTTC.

This chain joins TRBV11-2 and TRBJ2-7; 9 nucleotides agree with TRBD1. CDR3 length: 15 residues. Germline CDR1 and CDR2: SGHAT and FQNNGV. J was trimmed by 6 bases and V by 1 base; bases with no gene match: 7. The CDR3 sequence: CASSLAGQGLIEQYF. CDR3 bases: TGTGCCAGCAGCTTAGCGGGACAGGGCTTAATCGAGCAGTACTTC. Filled out from reference TRBV11-2 and TRBJ2-7, the complete variable domain reads EAGVAQSPRYKIIEKRQSVAFWCNPISGHATLYWYQQILGQGPKLLIQFQNNGVVDDSQLPKDRFSAERLKGVDSTLKIQPAKLEDSAVYLCASSLAGQGLIEQYFGPGTRLTVT.

This CDR3 is CASSLGGSSSDTQYF. The CDR3 nucleotides read TGCGCCAGCAGCTTAGGCGGGAGTTCTTCAGATACGCAGTATTTT. The chain employs TRBV5-1 and TRBJ2-3, with 7 bases that match TRBD2. The CDR3 runs 15 residues. J gave up 4 bases and V 2 bases, and 7 bases lay outside the gene matches. Per germline, CDR1 SGHRS and CDR2 YFSETQ.

In this sample, this clonotype turned up many times. V and J are TRBV29-1 and TRBJ2-3; D is uncertain. Germline lookup yields CDR1 SQVTM and CDR2 ANQGSEA. The CDR3 has 13 residues. V was pared by 4 bases and J by 0 bases, with 8 bases between. CDR3 sequence (DNA): TGCAGCGTTGGGGTGACTAGCACAGATACGCAGTATTTT. Translated: CSVGVTSTDTQYF.

V is TRBV20-1 and J is TRBJ1-2, with 8 bases matching TRBD1. This CDR3 is 13 amino acids long. Looked up from germline, CDR1 is DFQATT and CDR2 is SNEGSKA (reference sequence). V dropped 5 bases and J dropped 6; count of bases not matched to a gene: 8. The CDR3 loop is CSAPWTGRDGYTF. CDR3 coding DNA: TGCAGTGCTCCCTGGACAGGGAGGGATGGCTACACCTTC.

CDR3 region: CASSRQLAGVNEQYF. DNA for the CDR3: TGTGCCAGCAGCCGGCAACTAGCGGGAGTGAACGAGCAGTACTTC. The chain joins TRBV7-3 to TRBJ2-7; 11 positions match TRBD2. Losses at the gene ends were 5 bases for V and 5 bases for J; bases not matched to a gene: 8. CDR3 length: 15 residues. Per germline, CDR1 SGHTA and CDR2 FQGTGA.

V gene TRBV20-1 combines with J gene TRBJ2-1; 13 bases are shared with TRBD2. The CDR3 has 16 amino acids. Germline V CDR1 and CDR2: DFQATT, SNEGSKA (reference sequence). As DNA, the CDR3 is TGCTGCGCCGGGGGACTAGCGGGGTACCTTTTCAATGAGCAGTTCTTC. This codes for CCAGGLAGYLFNEQFF.

The CDR3 region has the DNA TGTGCCAGCAGTGAGAGGCTAGCGGGGGGAGGTGAGACCCAGTACTTC. Its translation: CASSERLAGGGETQYF. The chain links TRBV2 to TRBJ2-5; TRBD2 aligns across 11 bases. Germline V gene sequence: CDR1 SNHLY, CDR2 FYNNEI. The V and J ends lost 3 bases and 5 bases, in that order; junction bases with no gene match: 8. The CDR3 has 16 amino acids. Based on the CDR3 plus reference TRBV2 and TRBJ2-5, the full variable domain is EPEVTQTPSHQVTQMGQEVILRCVPISNHLYFYWYRQILGQKVEFLVSFYNNEISEKSEIFDDQFSVERPDGSNFTLKIRSTKLEDSAMYFCASSERLAGGGETQYFGPGTRLLVL.

V and J are TRBV20-1 and TRBJ1-1, with TRBD1 as a possible D gene (6 bases). V was trimmed by 8 bases and J by 6 bases, leaving 13 bases between them. Germline-derived CDR1 and CDR2 are DFQATT and SNEGSKA (reference sequence). The CDR3 runs 11 residues. The DNA of the CDR3 is TGCAGTATACAGGGAAGCGCTGAAGCTTTCTTT. Encoded protein: CSIQGSAEAFF.

This clonotype showed up many times. The genes are TRBV29-1 and TRBJ2-1; tentatively, D is TRBD2 (6 bases). V was shortened by 3 bases and J by 7 bases, with 16 bases between the two germline ends. Germline V gives CDR1 SQVTM, CDR2 ANQGSEA. This CDR3 region has 14 residues. The CDR3 loop reads CSVEEGSFGNEQFF. As DNA, the CDR3 is TGCAGCGTTGAGGAGGGCTCGTTCGGGAATGAGCAGTTCTTC.